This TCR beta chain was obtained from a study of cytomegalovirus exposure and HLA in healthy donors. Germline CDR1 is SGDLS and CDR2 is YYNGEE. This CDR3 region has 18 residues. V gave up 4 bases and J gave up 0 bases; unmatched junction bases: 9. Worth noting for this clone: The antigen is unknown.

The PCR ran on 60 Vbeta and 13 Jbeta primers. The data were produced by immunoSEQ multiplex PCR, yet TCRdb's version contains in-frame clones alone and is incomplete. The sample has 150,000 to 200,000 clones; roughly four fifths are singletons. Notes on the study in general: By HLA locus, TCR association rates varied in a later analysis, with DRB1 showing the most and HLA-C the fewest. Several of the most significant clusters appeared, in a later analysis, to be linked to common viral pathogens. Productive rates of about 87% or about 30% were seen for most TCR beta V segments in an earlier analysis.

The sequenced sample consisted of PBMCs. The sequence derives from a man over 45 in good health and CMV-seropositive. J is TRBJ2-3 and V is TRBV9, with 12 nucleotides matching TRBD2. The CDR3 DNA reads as TGTGCCAGCAGCATCGGGACTAGCGGGTCGACTAGCACAGATACGCAGTATTTT. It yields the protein CASSIGTSGSTSTDTQYF.